These T cell receptor beta chains were read from a single sample in a study of TIL therapy for anti-PD-1-resistant metastatic lung cancer. Clones were read by immunoSEQ multiplex PCR, and TCRdb kept only the in-frame ones, dropping some. The sample holds 16,000 or so clones, 65% to 75% seen once. The input for sequencing was blood, taken at baseline. These receptors came from a person between 25 and 79 years old with non-small cell lung cancer. The CDR3 runs from the conserved cysteine through the conserved F or W. A D gene is named only where the DNA matches it firmly. Only part of the rows carry a size: once, few, many, or a class if the clone is expanded.

cdr3_length	d_call	v_call	clone_size	j_call	cdr3_nt	cdr3_aa
15	TRBD1	TRBV14	NA	TRBJ1-4	TGTGCCAGCAGCCCGACGACAGGGGGCAGGAAAAAACTGTTTTTT	CASSPTTGGRKKLFF
14	NA	TRBV5-1	NA	TRBJ2-5	TGCGCCAGCAGCTTGCGGGGGCCCCAAGAGACCCAGTACTTC	CASSLRGPQETQYF
14	NA	TRBV6-1	NA	TRBJ1-5	TGTGCCAGCTTGAAATGGGGATCCAATCAGCCCCAGCATTTT	CASLKWGSNQPQHF
16	NA	TRBV11-2	NA	TRBJ1-3	TGTGCCAGCAGCTTAGGAACAGGTGACTCTGGAAACACCATATATTTT	CASSLGTGDSGNTIYF
11	NA	TRBV20-1	NA	TRBJ1-1	TGCAGTGCTAGAGGGCAGTCAGGAGCTTTCTTT	CSARGQSGAFF
14	NA	TRBV7-9	NA	TRBJ1-2	TGTGCCAGCAGCTTAAACAGCCTGATCTATGGCTACACCTTC	CASSLNSLIYGYTF
14	NA	TRBV7-6	once	TRBJ1-6	TGTGCCAGCAGCTTAGACGGGGGCTTCTCACCCCTCCACTTT	CASSLDGGFSPLHF
19	TRBD2	TRBV5-1	once	TRBJ2-3	TGCGCCAGCAGCCCCCAGGGACTAGCGGGCCCAACTAGCACAGATACGCAGTATTTT	CASSPQGLAGPTSTDTQYF
19	TRBD2	TRBV11-3	few	TRBJ2-3	TGTGCCAGCAGCCCAGCCGGTTCTAGCGGGGGGGCTGGGCCAGATACGCAGTATTTT	CASSPAGSSGGAGPDTQYF
15	NA	TRBV7-9	NA	TRBJ2-3	TGTGCCAGCAGCTTCGCTACCGGGGAAACAGATACGCAGTATTTT	CASSFATGETDTQYF
15	NA	TRBV11-3	NA	TRBJ2-3	TGTGCCAGCAGCTTAGGTGCAGCTAGCTCAGATACGCAGTATTTT	CASSLGAASSDTQYF
16	NA	TRBV15	NA	TRBJ2-6	TGTGCCACCAGCAGAGATGAAATCTCTGGGGCCAACGTCCTGACTTTC	CATSRDEISGANVLTF
14	NA	TRBV10-3	once	TRBJ2-7	TGTGCCATCATCGACGAGAGGAACTCCTACGAGCAGTACTTC	CAIIDERNSYEQYF
14	TRBD1	TRBV2	NA	TRBJ1-5	TGTGCCAGCAGGGGGACAGCAGAGAATCAGCCCCAGCATTTT	CASRGTAENQPQHF
13	NA	TRBV13	NA	TRBJ1-1	TGTGCCAGCAGCTTTGGAGGGGGTGCTGAAGCTTTCTTT	CASSFGGGAEAFF
15	NA	TRBV19	NA	TRBJ1-2	TGTGCCAGTAGGGAACCGGCACTTAGTAACTATGGCTACACCTTC	CASREPALSNYGYTF
13	NA	TRBV7-9	few	TRBJ1-3	TGTGCCAGCAATTCCGGCTTTGGAAACACCATATATTTT	CASNSGFGNTIYF
16	TRBD2	TRBV10-3	NA	TRBJ2-1	TGTGCCATCTTGAAGGCGGGGACTAGAACCACGAACGAGCAGTTCTTC	CAILKAGTRTTNEQFF
13	TRBD1	TRBV6-6	few	TRBJ1-5	TGTGCCAGCAGCACAGGGGGAACTCAGCCCCAGCATTTT	CASSTGGTQPQHF
14	NA	TRBV7-6	large	TRBJ2-7	TGTGCCAGCAGCCCCGGGGGTGCCGCCTACGAGCAGTACTTC	CASSPGGAAYEQYF
16	NA	TRBV13	few	TRBJ1-1	TGTGCCAGCAGCGCAGGGAGTCGGGAAGCAGACACTGAAGCTTTCTTT	CASSAGSREADTEAFF
14	TRBD1	TRBV10-3	NA	TRBJ1-5	TGTGCCATCAGTGCGACAGGGGCCGATCAGCCCCAGCATTTT	CAISATGADQPQHF
15	TRBD2	TRBV6-5	NA	TRBJ2-5	TGTGCCAGCAGTTTAGCGGGGGGCCTCCAAGAGACCCAGTACTTC	CASSLAGGLQETQYF
14	TRBD1	TRBV7-8	NA	TRBJ2-7	TGTGCCAGCAGCTTAAGACAGGGGTCCCACGAGCAGTACTTC	CASSLRQGSHEQYF
16	TRBD1	TRBV14	NA	TRBJ2-1	TGTGCCAGCAGCCGATGGGGACAGGGGAAAGCCAATGAGCAGTTCTTC	CASSRWGQGKANEQFF
15	NA	TRBV5-6	NA	TRBJ1-3	TGTGCCAGCAGCTTCGAAATGGACTCTGGAAACACCATATATTTT	CASSFEMDSGNTIYF
13	NA	TRBV11-3	NA	TRBJ1-3	TGTGCCAGCAGTCACACCTCTGGAAACACCATATATTTT	CASSHTSGNTIYF
14	TRBD1	TRBV5-4	once	TRBJ2-7	TGTGCCAGCAGCTTGGTGGGACAGGACTACGAGCAGTACTTC	CASSLVGQDYEQYF
19	TRBD2	TRBV5-4	NA	TRBJ2-2	TGTGCCAGCAGCTTGGATGTACTAGCGGGGGCCTTTAACACCGGGGAGCTGTTTTTT	CASSLDVLAGAFNTGELFF
14	NA	TRBV7-9	NA	TRBJ2-5	TGTGCCAGCAGCCTCATGGACAGCCAAGAGACCCAGTACTTC	CASSLMDSQETQYF
12	NA	TRBV19	NA	TRBJ1-5	TGTGCCAGTAGTATTCGAGATCAGCCCCAGCATTTT	CASSIRDQPQHF
14	NA	TRBV9	NA	TRBJ2-2	TGTGCCGCAGGGACCCATTCTGGCACCGGGGAGCTGTTTTTT	CAAGTHSGTGELFF
12	NA	TRBV5-1	NA	TRBJ1-1	TGCGCCAGCAGCTGGGGGGGAACTGAAGCTTTCTTT	CASSWGGTEAFF
15	TRBD2	TRBV5-1	once	TRBJ2-5	TGCGCCAGCGCGAGGCTGGGGACTAGGAGAGAGACCCAGTACTTC	CASARLGTRRETQYF
13	NA	TRBV7-2	once	TRBJ2-3	TGTGCCAGCACCCTAGGCGTCACAGATACGCAGTATTTT	CASTLGVTDTQYF
13	NA	TRBV29-1	NA	TRBJ1-2	TGCAGCGTTGATGGCGACGGCCTCTCGGACTACACCTTC	CSVDGDGLSDYTF